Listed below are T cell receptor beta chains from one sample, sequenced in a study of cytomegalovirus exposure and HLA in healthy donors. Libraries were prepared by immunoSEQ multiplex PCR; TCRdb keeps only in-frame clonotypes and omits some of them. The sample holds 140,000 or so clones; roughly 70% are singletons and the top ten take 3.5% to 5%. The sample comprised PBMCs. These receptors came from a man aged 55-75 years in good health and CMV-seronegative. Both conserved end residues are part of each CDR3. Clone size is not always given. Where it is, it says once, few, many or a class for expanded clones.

CASSSLGLSYNEQFF	TRBJ2-1	TRBV7-2	.	15
CASSVGEAGAYEQYF	TRBJ2-7	TRBV7-2	.	15
CASSDGQGSSYTF	TRBJ1-2	TRBV5-1	.	13
CASSSPGQGLYEQYF	TRBJ2-7	TRBV7-9	.	15
CASSPRTSGYNEQFF	TRBJ2-1	TRBV28	.	15
CASSDPHRAVGEAFF	TRBJ1-1	TRBV2	.	15
CASSLAIGTGQDSPLHF	TRBJ1-6	TRBV5-1	few	17
CASLPSGQLYGYTF	TRBJ1-2	TRBV28	.	14
CASSPQIGGTEAFF	TRBJ1-1	TRBV18	.	14
CASSVGPSGRSGSDEQYF	TRBJ2-7	TRBV9	.	18
CASSHPPGSQYEQYF	TRBJ2-7	TRBV27	.	15
CASSKEGASTGELFF	TRBJ2-2	TRBV5-1	.	15
CASSRTGYDEKLFF	TRBJ1-4	TRBV5-1	.	14
CAISEVPGVRQGGYTF	TRBJ1-2	TRBV10-3	.	16
CASSQYRQAAAYEQYF	TRBJ2-7	TRBV4-3	.	16
CASGEPRAGANVLTF	TRBJ2-6	TRBV2	.	15
CASSSGDSTVYGYTF	TRBJ1-2	TRBV5-6	.	15
CASSEIFGGAREQYF	TRBJ2-7	TRBV6-1	.	15
CASSLTAGAGNTEAFF	TRBJ1-1	TRBV11-2	.	16
CASSFGGQGVNTEAFF	TRBJ1-1	TRBV9	.	16
CATSRTARGVNNSPLHF	TRBJ1-6	TRBV15	.	17
CASSRDRGEKLFF	TRBJ1-4	TRBV19	.	13
CALAPGLAGVGRNTGELFF	TRBJ2-2	TRBV30	few	19
CASSRSPSGPSSYEQYF	.	TRBV7-2	.	17
CATLKTSRDEQFF	TRBJ2-1	TRBV28	.	13
CSVALLEAFF	TRBJ1-1	TRBV29-1	.	10
CASGAVDRGKYEQYF	TRBJ2-7	TRBV5-4	.	15
CATLRPGTGGMTEAFF	TRBJ1-1	TRBV10-3	.	16
CASSPRDRGGTEAFF	TRBJ1-1	TRBV19	.	15
CASSLAGHYNEQFF	TRBJ2-1	TRBV7-8	.	14
CAWSPGLLYNEQFF	TRBJ2-1	TRBV30	.	14
CASSIARWGGRHTEAFF	TRBJ1-1	TRBV19	once	17
CASSFSGVANEQFF	TRBJ2-1	TRBV7-3	.	14
CASSPLTGVQAFF	TRBJ1-1	TRBV4-1	.	13
CASSESGTGWDTQYF	TRBJ2-3	TRBV6-1	.	15
CSVEFIAGSTDTQYF	TRBJ2-3	TRBV29-1	.	15
CASSLILRVPYNEQFF	TRBJ2-1	TRBV7-3	.	16
CASSARQGGYGYTF	TRBJ1-2	TRBV7-2	.	14
CASSLTRGLDYTEAFF	TRBJ1-1	TRBV7-3	.	16
CASSESEETQYF	TRBJ2-5	TRBV6-1	once	12
CASSPRLAASSTDTQYF	TRBJ2-3	TRBV4-2	once	17
CASSMGSSGDQYF	TRBJ2-7	TRBV7-2	.	13
CASSDFSSGETQYF	TRBJ2-5	TRBV6-1	.	14